One and the same sample provided the 19 T cell receptor beta chains below, sequenced in a study of post-analysis software for immune sequencing data. Study findings and constraints: Higher frequency in patients than in controls was seen for roughly five TRBV segments, with TRBV5-6, TRBV5-1 and TRBV20-1 among them.

Unique molecular identifiers were built into the TCR beta cDNA libraries. Each CDR3 protein is one row after TCRdb ran MiXCR on the PCR reads. The data contain a few hundred thousand distinct CDR3 sequences, roughly 46% of them singletons. No antigen has been assigned to these receptors. Sample: blood. The receptors stem from a girl aged 10-17 years with multiple sclerosis.

The chain combines TRBV29-1 with TRBJ1-1; D remains ambiguous. V gave up 2 bases and J gave up 5 bases, with 12 bases separating them. The CDR3 is 13 residues long. CDR1 is SQVTM, CDR2 ANQGSEA, per germline. The CDR3, as DNA: TGCAGCGTTGAATCACCAAAGATGACTGAAGCTTTCTTT. Protein sequence: CSVESPKMTEAFF.

V gene TRBV24-1 combines with J gene TRBJ2-1, with 9 bases fitting TRBD1. The CDR3 totals 16 residues. V lost 0 bases, J lost 2 bases, and 1 base stayed unmatched. Germline CDR1 and CDR2: KGHDR and SFDVKD. The CDR3 region is CATSDLDRGTYNEQFF. The CDR3 nucleotides are TGTGCCACCAGTGATTTGGACAGGGGGACCTACAATGAGCAGTTCTTC.

V and J are TRBV3-1 and TRBJ2-1; 11 bases match TRBD2. Germline CDR1 and CDR2: LGHDT and YNNKEL (reference sequence). The CDR3 length is 17 residues. Trimming cost V 0 bases and J 4 bases; bases outside gene matches: 5. The CDR3 is CASSQELRLAGYNEQFF. CDR3 DNA: TGTGCCAGCAGCCAAGAGCTTCGACTAGCGGGATACAATGAGCAGTTCTTC.

The V gene is TRBV10-3, the J gene TRBJ2-7; 10 bases line up with TRBD1. CDR3 length equals 17 residues. The ends lost 4 bases at V and 8 bases at J; junction bases unmatched: 17. Per germline, CDR1 ENHRY and CDR2 SYGVKD. CDR3 DNA sequence: TGTGCCATCAGTGTCACCGTGCCGGGACAGGGGTCTTACAAGCAGTACTTC. Translated, it gives CAISVTVPGQGSYKQYF.

This clonotype has only a few counts. The V gene is TRBV20-1, the J gene TRBJ2-1; tentatively, D is TRBD2 (5 bases). The CDR3 extends over 14 amino acids. Germline V CDR1 and CDR2: DFQATT, SNEGSKA (reference sequence). The ends were cut back, 1 base at V and 9 bases at J, with 16 bases in the middle. This CDR3 reads CSARVSLDFSEQFF. The CDR3 DNA follows: TGCAGTGCTAGAGTATCACTAGATTTCAGTGAGCAGTTCTTC.

This clonotype was seen a handful of times. This chain uses TRBV4-1 with TRBJ1-5, with D possibly matching TRBD1 (5 bases). The germline CDR1 and CDR2 sequences are MGHRA and YSYEKL. With 0 bases removed from V and 10 bases from J, the gap between germline ends came to 16 bases. The CDR3 is 15 residues long. CDR3 sequence: CASSQDPSGRPPQHF. The CDR3 DNA reads as TGCGCCAGCAGCCAAGACCCCTCGGGACGACCTCCCCAGCATTTT.

This chain links TRBV25-1 with TRBJ2-7; D is uncertain. The J call may be in error: the DNA end matches TRBJ2-5 better. The CDR3 consists of 13 residues. Germline CDR1 reads MGHDK; CDR2 reads SYGVNS. CDR3 sequence reads: CASSWHGRETQYF. In DNA, the CDR3 is TGTGCCAGCAGTTGGCACGGACGAGAGACCCAGTACTTC.

The V and J genes are TRBV5-1 and TRBJ2-7, with D possibly matching TRBD2 (6 bases). Trimming took 0 bases from V and 0 from J, leaving 10 bases between them. CDR3 length: 15 amino acids. Germline loops: CDR1 SGHRS, CDR2 YFSETQ. The CDR3 spells CASSLGDSTSYEQYF. The CDR3 bases are TGCGCCAGCAGCTTGGGGGACTCTACCTCCTACGAGCAGTACTTC.

The V call is TRBV5-1, the J call TRBJ2-4; D gene ambiguous. The DNA end favors TRBJ2-7, so the J call may be wrong. The CDR3 length is 12 residues. Germline V gene lookup returns CDR1 SGHRS and CDR2 YFSETQ. In nucleotides, the CDR3 is TGCGCCAGCAGCGGCAGCTGGCGCGAGCAGTACTTC. Translated: CASSGSWREQYF.

The rearrangement uses TRBV10-1 and TRBJ2-1; 11 bases map to TRBD2. V shed 9 bases, J shed 8 bases, and the junction held 3 bases outside the gene matches. Germline V lookup: CDR1 WNHNN, CDR2 SYGVQD (reference sequence). The CDR3 sequence is 12 residues long. CDR3 sequence reads: CASLAGGDEQFF. CDR3 sequence (DNA): TGCGCCAGTTTAGCGGGGGGGGATGAGCAGTTCTTC.

The chain is built from TRBV27 and TRBJ1-4; D perhaps matches TRBD1 (5 bases). The CDR3 extends over 16 amino acids. Per germline, CDR1 MNHEY and CDR2 SMNVEV (reference sequence). Trimming took 3 bases from V and 6 from J, leaving 17 bases between them. The CDR3 here is CASSFLGHSWDEKLFF. The CDR3 region has the DNA TGTGCCAGCAGTTTCCTAGGACATTCTTGGGATGAAAAACTGTTTTTT.

The J gene is TRBJ1-1, the V gene TRBV20-1; D perhaps matches TRBD1 (5 bases). V lost 6 bases and J lost 5, with 16 bases in between. The CDR3 spans 13 residues. Germline lookup yields CDR1 DFQATT and CDR2 SNEGSKA (reference sequence). The CDR3 nucleotides read TGCAGTGCGGCTTCTGCCGGGGCGACTGAAGCTTTCTTT. It codes for CSAASAGATEAFF.

V and J are TRBV20-1 and TRBJ2-3; 12 nucleotides match TRBD2. The junction had 8 bases not matched to a gene; V was cut back by 6 bases and J by 4 bases. CDR1 and CDR2 from the germline V gene are DFQATT and SNEGSKA (reference sequence). The CDR3 is 15 residues long. CDR3 bases: TGCAGTGCCCCCAGACTAGCGGGAGAAGCAGATACGCAGTATTTT. Encoded protein: CSAPRLAGEADTQYF.

The chain carries TRBV2 and TRBJ1-5, with D unclear. Germline V gene sequence: CDR1 SNHLY, CDR2 FYNNEI. The CDR3 runs to 14 residues. V lost 0 bases, J lost 6 bases, and 9 bases lay in between. The CDR3, as DNA: TGTGCCAGCAGTGAAGCAAGTTCGACTCAGCCCCAGCATTTT. Residues: CASSEASSTQPQHF.

The CDR3 is CSARHLTGGNGYTF. In DNA form, the CDR3 reads TGCAGTGCTAGACACCTGACAGGGGGCAATGGCTACACCTTC. J is TRBJ1-2 and V is TRBV20-1; 10 bases map to TRBD1. CDR3 size: 14 residues. Trimming removed 2 bases from V and 6 bases from J; junction bases left unmatched: 6. Germline V gene lookup returns CDR1 DFQATT and CDR2 SNEGSKA (reference sequence).

Only a few counts were recorded for this clonotype. The chain recombines TRBV7-9 with TRBJ2-1; 10 bases agree with TRBD2. V gave up 5 bases and J gave up 9 bases; unmatched junction bases: 4. Germline CDR1 reads SEHNR; CDR2 reads FQNEAQ (reference sequence). CDR3 length: 13 residues. CDR3 protein: CASSDSSGSEQFF. The CDR3 nucleotides are TGTGCCAGCAGCGACTCTAGCGGGAGTGAGCAGTTCTTC.

V is TRBV20-1 and J is TRBJ2-3; tentatively, D is TRBD1 or TRBD2 (5 bases each). CDR3 size: 14 residues. Trimming removed 5 bases from V and 4 bases from J, with 16 bases in between. CDR1 and CDR2 from the germline V gene are DFQATT and SNEGSKA (reference sequence). The CDR3 is CSAPELLGPDTQYF. The CDR3 coding sequence is TGCAGTGCTCCCGAGTTGCTGGGACCAGATACGCAGTATTTT.

The chain has TRBV24-1 and TRBJ2-1, with 8 positions matching TRBD2. This CDR3 spans 17 amino acids. Germline V lookup: CDR1 KGHDR, CDR2 SFDVKD. V was pared by 3 bases and J by 3 bases, with 9 bases of the junction left unmatched. The CDR3 bases are TGTGCCACCAGTGATGGGCTAGCGGGCCCTGGCTACAATGAGCAGTTCTTC. Translation gives CATSDGLAGPGYNEQFF.

The chain recombines TRBV29-1 with TRBJ1-1, with D maybe TRBD1 (5 bases). CDR1 and CDR2 (germline): SQVTM, ANQGSEA. Trimming cost V 6 bases and J 3 bases, with 11 bases left between them. The CDR3 consists of 12 residues. The CDR3 DNA sequence: TGCAGCGTCGTAAGCAGGGACACTGAAGCTTTCTTT. It translates to CSVVSRDTEAFF.